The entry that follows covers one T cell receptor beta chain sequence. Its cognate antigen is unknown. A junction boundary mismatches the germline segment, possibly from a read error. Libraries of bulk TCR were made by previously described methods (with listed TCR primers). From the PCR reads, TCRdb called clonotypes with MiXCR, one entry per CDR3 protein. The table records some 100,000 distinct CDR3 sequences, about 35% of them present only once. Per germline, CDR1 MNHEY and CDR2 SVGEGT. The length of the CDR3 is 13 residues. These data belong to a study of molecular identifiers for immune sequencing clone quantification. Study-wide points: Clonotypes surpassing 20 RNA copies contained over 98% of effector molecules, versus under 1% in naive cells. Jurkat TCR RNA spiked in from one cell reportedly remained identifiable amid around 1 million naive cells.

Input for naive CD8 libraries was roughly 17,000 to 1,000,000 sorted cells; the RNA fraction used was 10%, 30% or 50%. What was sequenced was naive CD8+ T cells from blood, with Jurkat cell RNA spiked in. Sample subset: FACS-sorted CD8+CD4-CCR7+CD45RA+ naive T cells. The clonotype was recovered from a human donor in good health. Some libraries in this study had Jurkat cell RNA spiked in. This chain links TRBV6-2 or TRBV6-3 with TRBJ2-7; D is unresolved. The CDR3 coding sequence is TGTGCCGGCAGTTACCCAGCCCCCGGGGAGCAGTACTTC. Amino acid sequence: CAGSYPAPGEQYF.